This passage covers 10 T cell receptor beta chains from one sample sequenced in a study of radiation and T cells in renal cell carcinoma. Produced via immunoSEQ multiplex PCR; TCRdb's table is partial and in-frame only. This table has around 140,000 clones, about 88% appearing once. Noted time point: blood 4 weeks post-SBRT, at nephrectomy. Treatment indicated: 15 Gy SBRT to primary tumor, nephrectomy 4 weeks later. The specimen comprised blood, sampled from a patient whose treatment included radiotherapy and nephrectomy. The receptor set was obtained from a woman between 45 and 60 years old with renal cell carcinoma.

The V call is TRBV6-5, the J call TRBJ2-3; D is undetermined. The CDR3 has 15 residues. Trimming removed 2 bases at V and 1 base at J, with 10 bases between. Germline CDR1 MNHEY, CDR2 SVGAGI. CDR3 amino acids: CASSYVGQGTDTQYF. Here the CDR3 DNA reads TGTGCCAGCAGTTACGTCGGCCAGGGCACAGATACGCAGTATTTT.

The CDR3 spells CAISVTSGTNYEQYF. The CDR3 coding sequence is TGTGCCATCAGTGTGACTAGCGGGACAAACTACGAGCAGTACTTC. The J gene is TRBJ2-5, the V gene TRBV10-3; 11 nucleotides agree with TRBD2. The DNA end favors TRBJ2-7, so the J call may be wrong. Germline loops: CDR1 ENHRY, CDR2 SYGVKD. The CDR3 loop spans 15 amino acids.

CDR3 bases: TGTGCCAGCTCAGGAGCCCAGGGATTCGGCACTGAAGCTTTCTTT. Amino acid sequence: CASSGAQGFGTEAFF. The chain recombines TRBV18 with TRBJ1-1, with D perhaps matching TRBD1 (5 bases). CDR3 length: 15 amino acids. Looked up from germline, CDR1 is KGHSH and CDR2 is LQKENI. Trimming removed 5 bases from V and 4 bases from J, with 17 bases in between.

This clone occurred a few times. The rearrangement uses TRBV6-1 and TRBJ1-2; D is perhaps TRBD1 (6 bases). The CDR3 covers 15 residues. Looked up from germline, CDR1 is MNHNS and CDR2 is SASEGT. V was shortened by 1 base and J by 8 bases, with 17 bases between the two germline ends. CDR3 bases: TGTGCCAGCAGTGAAGACCACCAGGGGATCGGGGGCTACACCTTC. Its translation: CASSEDHQGIGGYTF.

The CDR3 bases are TGCGCCAGCAGCTTAAATACAGGGGCGGGATCCGGAAACACCATATATTTT. Translated, it gives CASSLNTGAGSGNTIYF. This chain uses TRBV5-1 with TRBJ1-3, with 7 bases lining up with TRBD1. The germline gives CDR1 SGHRS, CDR2 YFSETQ. The CDR3 length is 17 residues. V dropped 2 bases and J dropped 4; count of bases not matched to a gene: 12.

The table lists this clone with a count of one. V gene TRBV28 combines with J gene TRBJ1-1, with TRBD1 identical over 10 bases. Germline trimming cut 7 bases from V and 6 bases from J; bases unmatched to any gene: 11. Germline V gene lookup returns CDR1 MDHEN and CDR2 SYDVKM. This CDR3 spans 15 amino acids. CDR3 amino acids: CASKANPGTGAEAFF. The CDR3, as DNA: TGTGCCAGCAAAGCCAACCCCGGGACAGGGGCTGAAGCTTTCTTT.

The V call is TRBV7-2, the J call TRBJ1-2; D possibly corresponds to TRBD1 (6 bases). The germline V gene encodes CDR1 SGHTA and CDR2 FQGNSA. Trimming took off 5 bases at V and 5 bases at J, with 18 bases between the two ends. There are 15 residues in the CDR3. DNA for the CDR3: TGTGCCAGCAGCCCCGACGGAGGGGGAGCTTATGGCTACACCTTC. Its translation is CASSPDGGGAYGYTF. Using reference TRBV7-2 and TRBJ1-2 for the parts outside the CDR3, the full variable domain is GAGVSQSPSNKVTEKGKDVELRCDPISGHTALYWYRQSLGQGLEFLIYFQGNSAPDKSGLPSDRFSAERTGGSVSTLTIQRTQQEDSAVYLCASSPDGGGAYGYTFGSGTRLTVV.

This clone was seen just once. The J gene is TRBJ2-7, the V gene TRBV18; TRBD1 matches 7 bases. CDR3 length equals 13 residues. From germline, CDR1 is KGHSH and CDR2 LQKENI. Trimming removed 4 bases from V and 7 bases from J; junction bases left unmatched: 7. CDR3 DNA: TGTGCCAGCTCACACCGGACAGGCTTTGAGCAGTACTTC. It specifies CASSHRTGFEQYF.

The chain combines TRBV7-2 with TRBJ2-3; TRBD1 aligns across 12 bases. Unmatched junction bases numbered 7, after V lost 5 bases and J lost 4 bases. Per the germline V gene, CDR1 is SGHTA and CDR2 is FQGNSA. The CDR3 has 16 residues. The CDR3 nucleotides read TGTGCCAGCAGCCCATGGGACAGGGGGCACCCAGATACGCAGTATTTT. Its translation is CASSPWDRGHPDTQYF.

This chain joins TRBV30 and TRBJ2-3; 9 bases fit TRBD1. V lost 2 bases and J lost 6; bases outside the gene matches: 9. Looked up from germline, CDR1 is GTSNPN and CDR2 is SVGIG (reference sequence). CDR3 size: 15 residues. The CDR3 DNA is TGTGCCTGGAGTCCGCCCGACAGGGGGGGGGATACGCAGTATTTT. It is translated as CAWSPPDRGGDTQYF.